Detailed here is one T cell receptor (beta chain). Repertoires were generated with immunoSEQ multiplex PCR, while TCRdb's copy carries only in-frame clones and drops some. The table lists over 2 million clones, 80% to 95% of them singletons. The data originate from a study of shared clonotypes between healthy human individuals. The trim removed 4 bases at V and 2 bases at J, leaving 9 bases unmatched. The CDR3 has 17 residues. The V gene is TRBV6-7, the J gene TRBJ2-1, with 9 bases aligning to TRBD2. TRBV6-7 falls under the ORF class, with uncertain function. The sequence was collected from a man aged 18 to 30 in good health. Some clones in this sample may be carry-over from other donors' samples. The sample comprised naive CD4+ T cells from PBMCs. Stated subset: CD45RA+ positively selected. CDR3 DNA sequence: TGTGCCAGCAGTTGGTCGCGGCGGGAGGGCCCCTACAATGAGCAGTTCTTC. It is translated as CASSWSRREGPYNEQFF.